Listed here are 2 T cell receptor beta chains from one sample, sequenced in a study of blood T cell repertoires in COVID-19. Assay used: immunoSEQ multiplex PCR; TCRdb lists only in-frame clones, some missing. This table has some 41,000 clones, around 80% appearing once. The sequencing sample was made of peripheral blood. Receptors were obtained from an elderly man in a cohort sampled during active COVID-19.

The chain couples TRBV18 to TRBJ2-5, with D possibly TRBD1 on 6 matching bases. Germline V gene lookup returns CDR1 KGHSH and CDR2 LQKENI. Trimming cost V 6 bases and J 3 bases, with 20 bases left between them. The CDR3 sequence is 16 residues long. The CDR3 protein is CASSLGQAPWEETQYF. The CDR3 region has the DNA TGTGCCAGCTCCCTGGGACAAGCCCCTTGGGAAGAGACCCAGTACTTC.

CDR3 loop: CASSPLDQPQHF. CDR3 DNA: TGTGCCAGTAGCCCTCTAGATCAGCCCCAGCATTTT. The chain joins TRBV19 to TRBJ1-5; D remains unclear. The CDR3 consists of 12 residues. Between the trimmed V and J ends, which lost 6 bases and 5 bases, there was a span of 8 bases. Germline CDR1 LNHDA, CDR2 SQIVND (reference sequence). The whole variable domain, remainder taken from reference TRBV19 and TRBJ1-5, is DGGITQSPKYLFRKEGQNVTLSCEQNLNHDAMYWYRQDPGQGLRLIYYSQIVNDFQKGDIAEGYSVSREKKESFPLTVTSAQKNPTAFYLCASSPLDQPQHFGDGTRLSIL.